This TCR beta chain originates from a study of CD8+ T cells in alopecia areata. Study overall: Twice a day, 5 to 10 mg of oral tofacitinib was administered to treated patients. Regarding the study as a whole: Scalp clonality dropped significantly under tofacitinib, as did expanded CD8+ top-100 clones.

Remarks on this clone: Its antigen is currently unknown.

Reverse transcribed after extraction, RNA yielded cDNA as the sequencing template. The assay was immunoSEQ multiplex PCR, and TCRdb's table has in-frame clones only and misses some. The sample shows approximately 200,000 clones, approximately 60% of them seen only once. Treatment in this sample: oral pan-JAK inhibitor, 5-10 mg twice daily. Losses at the gene ends were 2 bases for V and 4 bases for J; bases not matched to a gene: 10. CDR1 and CDR2 from the germline V gene are SNHLY and FYNNEI. The CDR3 spans 17 residues. This TCR came from a human donor with alopecia areata. The chain employs TRBV2 and TRBJ1-2; 10 bases agree with TRBD1. The material sequenced was CD4+ T cells sorted from blood, taken at week 4, from a patient treated with tofacitinib. The CDR3 loop is CASSEKTGGPYPYGYTF. CDR3 nucleotide sequence: TGTGCCAGCAGTGAAAAGACAGGGGGCCCATACCCCTATGGCTACACCTTC.